The sample holds a few counts of the clone carrying this TCR beta chain. Germline CDR1 reads SQVTM; CDR2 reads ANQGSEA. There are 12 residues in the CDR3. V lost 7 bases and J 3 bases, leaving 12 bases between the germline ends. This sample is drawn from a study of blood T cell repertoires in COVID-19. Turning to the study itself: From T cells, B-cell-depleted T cells, or PBMCs came the material, which was cDNA or gDNA.

Sequenced by immunoSEQ multiplex PCR; TCRdb stores in-frame clones only, minus some. The table has about 390,000 clones, around 87% seen once. The receptor comes from a woman in her sixties or seventies with COVID-19, enrolled during active disease. The gene calls are TRBV29-1 and TRBJ1-1, with TRBD1 as a possible D gene (5 bases). The sequenced sample consisted of peripheral blood. CDR3 bases: TGCAGCGGGTTGACAGTAGACACTGAAGCTTTCTTT. This translates into CSGLTVDTEAFF. The full variable domain, with the rest looked up from reference TRBV29-1 and TRBJ1-1, is SAVISQKPSRDICQRGTSLTIQCQVDSQVTMMFWYRQQPGQSLTLIATANQGSEATYESGFVIDKFPISRPNLTFSTLTVSNMSPEDSSIYLCSGLTVDTEAFFGQGTRLTVV.